What follows is one TCR beta chain and its context. As yet, its antigen is unknown. This sample is part of a study of cytotoxic CD8 clonotypes in ibrutinib-treated CLL. Study-wide points: In comparison with age-matched healthy donors, baseline clonality was higher and tracked circulating CD8+ T-cell counts.

Only in-frame clones appear in the TCRdb table, and some are missing; sequencing was by immunoSEQ multiplex PCR. The profile shows under 300,000 clones, roughly 76% of them singletons. The source material was PBMCs, sampled at disease progression, from a patient treated with ibrutinib. The sequence derives from a human donor with chronic lymphocytic leukemia.

CDR3 nucleotide sequence: TGCGCCAGCAGCCGGGACGGGACTAGCGGGGTGGATACGCAGTATTTT. It is translated as CASSRDGTSGVDTQYF. The chain recombines TRBV5-1 with TRBJ2-3; TRBD2 aligns across 13 bases. The V and J ends lost 4 bases and 6 bases, in that order; junction bases with no gene match: 8. CDR3 size: 16 residues. Germline assignment: CDR1 SGHRS and CDR2 YFSETQ.